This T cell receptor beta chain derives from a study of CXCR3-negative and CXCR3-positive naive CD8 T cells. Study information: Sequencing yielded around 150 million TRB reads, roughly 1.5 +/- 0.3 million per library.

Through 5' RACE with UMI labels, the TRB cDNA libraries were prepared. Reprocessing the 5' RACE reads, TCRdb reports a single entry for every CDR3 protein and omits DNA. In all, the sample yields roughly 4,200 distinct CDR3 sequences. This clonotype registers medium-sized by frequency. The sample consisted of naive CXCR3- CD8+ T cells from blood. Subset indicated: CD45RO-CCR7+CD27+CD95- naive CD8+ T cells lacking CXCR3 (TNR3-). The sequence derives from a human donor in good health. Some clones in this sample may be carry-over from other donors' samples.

CDR3 in amino acids: CASSQDGQGALGPKYF. The rearrangement joins TRBV4-2 to TRBJ2-4; TCRdb selects TRBD1, and the lack of DNA leaves this call unchecked. The CDR3 loop spans 16 amino acids. CDR1 is LGHNA and CDR2 is YNFKEQ in the germline V gene.